Presented here are 18 T cell receptor beta chains from one specimen sequenced in a study of T cell repertoires in cytomegalovirus infection. TCRdb re-called the reads with MiXCR, one entry per CDR3 protein. The sample shows fewer than 300,000 distinct CDR3 sequences, about 25% of them seen only once. Sequencing was done on a sample of PBMCs. These receptor sequences come from a human donor in good health (CMV status not recorded). Some clones in this sample may be carry-over from other donors' samples.

This clonotype was seen a handful of times. V usage is TRBV25-1 and J usage is TRBJ1-2; D ambiguous. Germline V gene lookup returns CDR1 MGHDK and CDR2 SYGVNS. Trimming left V 4 bases short and J 4 bases short, with 13 bases between. This CDR3 contains 14 residues. In DNA, the CDR3 is TGTGCCAGCAGTGGGGCCCGGCCTAGCTATGGCTACACCTTC. This translates into CASSGARPSYGYTF.

V usage is TRBV2 and J usage is TRBJ2-1, with 9 positions matching TRBD1. CDR1 and CDR2 from the germline V gene are SNHLY and FYNNEI. The junction had 6 bases not matched to a gene; V was cut back by 5 bases and J by 10 bases. The CDR3 has 13 residues. In nucleotides, the CDR3 is TGTGCCAGCAGTCCGTCGGGACAGGGAGAGCAGTTCTTC. This translates into CASSPSGQGEQFF.

This clonotype was observed many times. The chain is built from TRBV7-2 and TRBJ1-1; TRBD1 matches 9 bases. The V gene end was trimmed by 1 base and the J gene end by 4 bases; junction bases not matched to a gene: 1. The germline V gene encodes CDR1 SGHTA and CDR2 FQGNSA. CDR3 length: 14 residues. Here the CDR3 DNA reads TGTGCCAGCAGCTTAGTACAGGGGGCCACTGAAGCTTTCTTT. Translated: CASSLVQGATEAFF.

This clonotype appeared a few times. The chain employs TRBV28 and TRBJ2-1; D might be TRBD2 (6 bases). Trimming removed 2 bases at V and 3 bases at J, with 11 bases between. The CDR3 runs 15 residues. Germline loops: CDR1 MDHEN, CDR2 SYDVKM. In DNA, the CDR3 is TGTGCCAGCAGTTTAGGAGGGGTTTTCTACAATGAGCAGTTCTTC. Its translation is CASSLGGVFYNEQFF.

This clonotype appeared many times. The genes are TRBV28 and TRBJ2-7; D unclear. V was shortened by 5 bases and J by 3 bases, with 5 bases between the two germline ends. The CDR3 sequence is 11 residues long. Germline values: CDR1 MDHEN, CDR2 SYDVKM. CDR3 amino acids: CASSRFYEQYF. Here the CDR3 DNA reads TGTGCCAGCAGTAGATTCTACGAGCAGTACTTC. The complete variable domain, with remaining parts taken from reference TRBV28 and TRBJ2-7, reads DVKVTQSSRYLVKRTGEKVFLECVQDMDHENMFWYRQDPGLGLRLIYFSYDVKMKEKGDIPEGYSVSREKKERFSLILESASTNQTSMYLCASSRFYEQYFGPGTRLTVT.

The V gene is TRBV6-6, the J gene TRBJ2-1; 10 nucleotides line up with TRBD1. In germline, CDR1 is MNHNY, CDR2 SVGAGI (reference sequence). The V gene end was trimmed by 11 bases and the J gene end by 3 bases; junction bases not matched to a gene: 7. The CDR3 totals 14 residues. In DNA form, the CDR3 reads TGTGCCCGCATTCGGGACAGGGGCTACAATGAGCAGTTCTTC. It is translated as CARIRDRGYNEQFF.

This clonotype was seen only a few times. This sequence joins TRBV11-2 and TRBJ1-4; D gene ambiguous. The CDR3 is 15 amino acids. Germline V gene sequence: CDR1 SGHAT, CDR2 FQNNGV. The V end was cut by 4 bases, the J end by 4 bases, with 13 bases between. CDR3 DNA: TGTGCCAGCAGCTCACGGACGGGCCTTAATGAAAAACTGTTTTTT. Its protein product is CASSSRTGLNEKLFF.

The chain uses TRBV6-5 and TRBJ2-1, with TRBD2 identical over 16 bases. Germline values: CDR1 MNHEY, CDR2 SVGAGI. The CDR3 runs 17 residues. V lost 5 bases and J lost 6; bases outside the gene matches: 7. CDR3: CASSRPGLAGGVNEQFF. The CDR3 DNA reads TGTGCCAGCAGTCGTCCGGGACTAGCGGGGGGGGTCAATGAGCAGTTCTTC.

This clonotype was observed many times. This chain joins TRBV7-2 and TRBJ1-1; D is uncertain. V was cut by 0 bases and J by 8 bases, with 10 bases left in between. The CDR3 is 13 amino acids. CDR1 is SGHTA, CDR2 FQGNSA, per germline. The CDR3 sequence: CASSLATETEAFF. Here the CDR3 DNA reads TGTGCCAGCAGCTTAGCCACAGAAACCGAAGCTTTCTTT.

The J gene is TRBJ2-4, the V gene TRBV19; 7 bases align to TRBD1. The CDR3 has 13 residues. The germline V gene encodes CDR1 LNHDA and CDR2 SQIVND (reference sequence). The junction had 10 bases not matched to a gene; V was cut back by 7 bases and J by 10 bases. The CDR3 reads CASILGPGGIQYF. The CDR3 DNA reads TGTGCCAGTATCTTGGGACCAGGGGGAATTCAGTACTTC.

The V gene is TRBV24-1, the J gene TRBJ1-4; no reliable D call. The CDR3 sequence is 13 residues long. Trimming took off 7 bases at V and 6 bases at J, with 11 bases between the two ends. Germline lookup yields CDR1 KGHDR and CDR2 SFDVKD. This CDR3 is CATSPAGDEKLFF. The CDR3 coding sequence is TGTGCCACCAGCCCTGCCGGGGATGAAAAACTGTTTTTT.

V and J are TRBV4-2 and TRBJ2-3, with 9 bases fitting TRBD2. This CDR3 region has 16 residues. Trimming cost V 2 bases and J 0 bases; bases outside gene matches: 3. The germline gives CDR1 LGHNA, CDR2 YNFKEQ. The CDR3 region is CASSQWGTSSTDTQYF. The CDR3 coding sequence is TGTGCCAGCAGCCAATGGGGGACTAGCAGCACAGATACGCAGTATTTT.

Many counts were recorded for this clonotype. The V gene is TRBV6-1, the J gene TRBJ1-1, with a weak D call TRBD1 (6 bases). V lost 10 bases and J 6 bases, leaving 15 bases between the germline ends. CDR1 and CDR2 from the germline V gene are MNHNS and SASEGT. CDR3 length equals 12 residues. The CDR3 sequence is CATYRETAEAFF. The CDR3, as DNA: TGTGCCACATACAGGGAGACCGCTGAAGCTTTCTTT.

The CDR3 bases are TGCAGCGTTACAGGTCTAGAGACCCAGTACTTC. Residues: CSVTGLETQYF. V usage is TRBV29-1 and J usage is TRBJ2-5, with TRBD1 as a possible D gene (5 bases). Deletions cut 5 bases from V and 4 bases from J, with 8 bases between. CDR1 and CDR2 (germline): SQVTM, ANQGSEA. CDR3 length: 11 amino acids. Variable domain in full (rest from reference TRBV29-1 and TRBJ2-5): SAVISQKPSRDICQRGTSLTIQCQVDSQVTMMFWYRQQPGQSLTLIATANQGSEATYESGFVIDKFPISRPNLTFSTLTVSNMSPEDSSIYLCSVTGLETQYFGPGTRLLVL.

This rearrangement joins TRBV5-6 to TRBJ1-1; the D gene is possibly TRBD1 (5 bases). Trimming shortened V by 5 bases and J by 4 bases, and 15 bases separated the two germline ends. The CDR3 is made up of 14 amino acids. Germline V gene lookup returns CDR1 SGHDT and CDR2 YYEEEE. CDR3 sequence: CASRGLVRTTEAFF. The CDR3 DNA follows: TGTGCCAGCAGGGGACTTGTGAGGACCACTGAAGCTTTCTTT.

This clonotype was detected only a few times. The chain combines TRBV2 with TRBJ2-5; 9 bases agree with TRBD1. Losses at the gene ends were 8 bases for V and 2 bases for J; bases not matched to a gene: 3. From germline, CDR1 is SNHLY and CDR2 FYNNEI. The CDR3 runs to 13 residues. CDR3 DNA: TGTGCCAGCGCGGGACAGGGACAAGAGACCCAGTACTTC. It translates to CASAGQGQETQYF. Complete variable domain (other parts from reference TRBV2 and TRBJ2-5): EPEVTQTPSHQVTQMGQEVILRCVPISNHLYFYWYRQILGQKVEFLVSFYNNEISEKSEIFDDQFSVERPDGSNFTLKIRSTKLEDSAMYFCASAGQGQETQYFGPGTRLLVL.

This clonotype has a single count. Here the CDR3 reads CASSFADRGNTEAFF. CDR3 DNA: TGTGCCAGCAGCTTTGCTGACAGGGGGAACACTGAAGCTTTCTTT. This chain links TRBV7-2 with TRBJ1-1; TRBD1 matches at 8 bases. Germline V lookup: CDR1 SGHTA, CDR2 FQGNSA. Trimming cost V 3 bases and J 1 base; bases outside gene matches: 4. CDR3 length: 15 residues.

This clonotype has a count of ten or more. The gene calls are TRBV7-2 and TRBJ2-2; maybe TRBD2 (7 bases). Trimming left V 6 bases short and J 0 bases short, with 14 bases between. Looked up from germline, CDR1 is SGHTA and CDR2 is FQGNSA. This CDR3 contains 16 residues. The CDR3: CASRGRGSTNTGELFF. CDR3 nucleotide sequence: TGTGCCAGCAGAGGGAGGGGGAGTACGAACACCGGGGAGCTGTTTTTT.